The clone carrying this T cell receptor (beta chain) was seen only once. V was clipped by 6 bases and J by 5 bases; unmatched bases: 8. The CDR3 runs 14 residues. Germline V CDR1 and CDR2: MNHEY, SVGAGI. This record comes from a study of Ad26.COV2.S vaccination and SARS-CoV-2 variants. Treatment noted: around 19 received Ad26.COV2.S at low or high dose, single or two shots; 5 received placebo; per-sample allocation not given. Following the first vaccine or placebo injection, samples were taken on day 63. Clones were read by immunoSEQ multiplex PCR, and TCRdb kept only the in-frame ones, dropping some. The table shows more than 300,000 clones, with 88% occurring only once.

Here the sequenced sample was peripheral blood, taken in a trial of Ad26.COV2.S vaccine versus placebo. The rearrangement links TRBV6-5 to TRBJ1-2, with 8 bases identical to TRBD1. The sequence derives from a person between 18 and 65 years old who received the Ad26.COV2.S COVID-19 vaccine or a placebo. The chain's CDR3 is CASRPGQDFYGYTF. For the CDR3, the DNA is TGTGCCAGCAGACCGGGACAGGACTTTTATGGCTACACCTTC.